This TCR beta chain was captured in a study of identical twins. Per the germline V gene, CDR1 is MNHNY and CDR2 is SVGAGI (reference sequence). The CDR3 consists of 12 residues. Trimming took off 7 bases at V and 11 bases at J, with 17 bases between the two ends. This clonotype has ten or more counts. TCRdb itself ran the 5' RACE reads through MiXCR, one entry per CDR3 protein. The sample yields roughly 290,000 distinct CDR3 sequences, roughly 9.7% seen once. This sample was also put to use in a study of yellow fever vaccine responses in identical twins.

The sequence was obtained from a woman aged 18-29 years in good health. The chain combines TRBV6-6 with TRBJ1-1; a weak D match, TRBD1 (5 bases). The sequenced sample was CD8+ T cells sorted from blood. The CDR3 here is CASILPGVGAFF. The CDR3 DNA reads TGTGCCAGCATCCTCCCGGGGGTGGGTGCTTTCTTT.